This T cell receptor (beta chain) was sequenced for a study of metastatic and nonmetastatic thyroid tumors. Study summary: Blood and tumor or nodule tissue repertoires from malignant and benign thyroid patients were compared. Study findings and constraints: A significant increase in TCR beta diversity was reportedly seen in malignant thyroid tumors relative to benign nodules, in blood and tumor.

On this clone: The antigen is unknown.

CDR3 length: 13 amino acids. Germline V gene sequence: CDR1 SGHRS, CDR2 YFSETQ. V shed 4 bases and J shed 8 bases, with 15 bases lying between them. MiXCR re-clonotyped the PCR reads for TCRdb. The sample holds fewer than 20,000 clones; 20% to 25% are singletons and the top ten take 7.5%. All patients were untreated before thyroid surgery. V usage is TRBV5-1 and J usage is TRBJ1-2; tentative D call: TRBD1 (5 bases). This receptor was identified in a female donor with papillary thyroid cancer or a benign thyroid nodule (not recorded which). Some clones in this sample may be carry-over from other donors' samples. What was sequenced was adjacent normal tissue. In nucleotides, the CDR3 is TGCGCCAGCAGCCTGGAACGGGGGAGGGGCTACACCTTC. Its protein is CASSLERGRGYTF.